The present TCR beta chain was sequenced within a study of blood T cell repertoires in COVID-19. Participants were aged about 18 to 90 years, lived in around 22 US areas, and enrolled virtually. Original methodology: Quantification of nucleated cells was approximated via reference gene primer amplification. Only in-frame clones appear in the TCRdb table, and some are missing; sequencing was by immunoSEQ multiplex PCR. From that table come the V and J calls and clone size; the DNA was used to work out D and trimming. The sample yields fewer than 200,000 clones, about four fifths seen once. V was pared by 3 bases and J by 8 bases, with 8 bases between. The CDR3 sequence is 12 residues long. CDR1 is GTSNPN and CDR2 is SVGIG in the germline V gene (reference sequence).

The clonotype was recovered from a woman between 45 and 60 years old in a cohort exposed to, infected with or recovered from COVID-19 (not recorded which). Sequencing input: PBMCs or T cells enriched from blood (not recorded which). The chain uses TRBV30 and TRBJ1-6; D is undetermined. CDR3 residues: CAWRQPHSPLHF. The CDR3 DNA reads TGTGCCTGGAGACAGCCTCATTCACCCCTCCACTTT.